This TCR beta chain emerged from a study of T cell responses to AZD1222 COVID-19 vaccine. For this clone: What it binds is unknown.

Findings and caveats of the study: A mostly white British donor set with more females was recruited, and clonal diversity was possibly underestimated. The study found vaccine-associated CD4 TCRs spanning spike, dominant at 160-218 and 743-854. Just a handful of AZD1222 recipients tested seropositive at baseline.

Repertoires were generated with immunoSEQ multiplex PCR, while TCRdb's copy carries only in-frame clones and drops some. The sample lists roughly 100,000 clones, 86% seen once, with 5% in the top ten. The clonotype originates from an adult in good health. The sample here was peripheral blood, taken on day 0 of AZD1222 vaccination.

The CDR3 sequence: CASSYLRAGELFF. The CDR3 DNA follows: TGTGCCAGCAGCTACCTGCGCGCCGGGGAGCTGTTTTTT. The V and J genes are TRBV7-6 and TRBJ2-2, with unresolved D. Germline V lookup: CDR1 SGHVS, CDR2 FNYEAQ. This CDR3 region has 13 residues. V dropped 4 bases and J dropped 6 bases, with 9 bases sitting between them.